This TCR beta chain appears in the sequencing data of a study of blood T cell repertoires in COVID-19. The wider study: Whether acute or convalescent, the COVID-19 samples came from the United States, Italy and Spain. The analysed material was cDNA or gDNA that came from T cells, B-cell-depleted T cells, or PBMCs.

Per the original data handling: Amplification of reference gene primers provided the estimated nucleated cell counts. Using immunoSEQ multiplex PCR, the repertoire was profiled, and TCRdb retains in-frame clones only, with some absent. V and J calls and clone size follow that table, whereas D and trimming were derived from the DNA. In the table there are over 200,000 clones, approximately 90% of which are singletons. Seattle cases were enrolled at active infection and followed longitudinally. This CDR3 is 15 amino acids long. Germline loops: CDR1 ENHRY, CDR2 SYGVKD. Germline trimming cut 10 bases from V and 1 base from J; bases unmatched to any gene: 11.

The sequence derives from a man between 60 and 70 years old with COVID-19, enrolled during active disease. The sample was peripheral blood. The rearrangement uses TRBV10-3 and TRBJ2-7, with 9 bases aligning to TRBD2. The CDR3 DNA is TGTGCCACCTCACCCCCTGCGGGAGGGTCCTACGAGCAGTACTTC. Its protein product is CATSPPAGGSYEQYF.